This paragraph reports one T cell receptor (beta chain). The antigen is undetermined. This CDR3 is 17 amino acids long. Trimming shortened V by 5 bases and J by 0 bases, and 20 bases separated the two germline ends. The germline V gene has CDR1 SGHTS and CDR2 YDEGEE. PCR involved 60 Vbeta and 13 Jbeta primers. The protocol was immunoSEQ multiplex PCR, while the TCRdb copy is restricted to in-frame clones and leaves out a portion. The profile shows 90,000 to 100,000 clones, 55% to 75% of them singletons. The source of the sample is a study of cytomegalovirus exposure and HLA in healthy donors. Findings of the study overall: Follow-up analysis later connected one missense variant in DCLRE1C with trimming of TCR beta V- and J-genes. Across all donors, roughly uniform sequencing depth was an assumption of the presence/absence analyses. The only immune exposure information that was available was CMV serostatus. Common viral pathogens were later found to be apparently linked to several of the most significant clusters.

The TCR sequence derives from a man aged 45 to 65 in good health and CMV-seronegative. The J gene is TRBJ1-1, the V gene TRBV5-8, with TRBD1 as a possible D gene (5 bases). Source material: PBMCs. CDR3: CASSSSLAGLMNTEAFF. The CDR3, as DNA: TGTGCCAGCAGTTCCTCCCTGGCAGGGCTGATGAACACTGAAGCTTTCTTT. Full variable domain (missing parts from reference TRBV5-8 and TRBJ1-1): EAGVTQSPTHLIKTRGQQATLRCSPISGHTSVYWYQQALGLGLQFLLWYDEGEERNRGNFPPRFSGRQFPNYSSELNVNALELEDSALYLCASSSSLAGLMNTEAFFGQGTRLTVV.